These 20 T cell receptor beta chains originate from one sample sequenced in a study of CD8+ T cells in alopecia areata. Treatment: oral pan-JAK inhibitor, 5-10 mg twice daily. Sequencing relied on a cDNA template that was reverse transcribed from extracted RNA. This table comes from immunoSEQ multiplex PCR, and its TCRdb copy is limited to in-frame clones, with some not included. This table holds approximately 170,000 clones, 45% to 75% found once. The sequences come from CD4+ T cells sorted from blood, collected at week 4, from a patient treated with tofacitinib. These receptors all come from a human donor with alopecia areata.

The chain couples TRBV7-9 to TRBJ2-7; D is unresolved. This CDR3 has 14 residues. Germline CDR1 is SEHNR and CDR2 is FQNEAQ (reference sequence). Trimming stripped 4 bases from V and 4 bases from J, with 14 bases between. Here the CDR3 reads CASSYLWSAYEQYF. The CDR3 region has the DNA TGTGCCAGCAGCTACTTATGGAGCGCGTACGAGCAGTACTTC.

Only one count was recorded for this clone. DNA of the CDR3: TGTGCCACCAGCAGAGATTATGTGACTAGCACCTACAATGAGCAGTTCTTC. Its translation: CATSRDYVTSTYNEQFF. The chain combines TRBV15 with TRBJ2-1, with 7 nucleotides matching TRBD2. Germline loops: CDR1 LNHNV, CDR2 YYDKDF (reference sequence). The CDR3 covers 17 residues. The ends lost 0 bases at V and 2 bases at J; junction bases unmatched: 7.

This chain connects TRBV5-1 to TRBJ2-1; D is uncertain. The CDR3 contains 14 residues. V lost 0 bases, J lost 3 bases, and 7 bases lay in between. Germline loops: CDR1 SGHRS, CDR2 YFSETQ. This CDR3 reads CASSLGSNYNEQFF. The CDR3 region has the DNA TGCGCCAGCAGCTTGGGCTCAAACTACAATGAGCAGTTCTTC.

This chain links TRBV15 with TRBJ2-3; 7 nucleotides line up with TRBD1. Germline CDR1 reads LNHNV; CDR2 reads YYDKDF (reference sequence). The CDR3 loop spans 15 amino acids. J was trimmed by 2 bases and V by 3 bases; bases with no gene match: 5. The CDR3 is CATSSTGAPTDTQYF. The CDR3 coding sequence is TGTGCCACCAGCAGCACAGGGGCCCCCACAGATACGCAGTATTTT. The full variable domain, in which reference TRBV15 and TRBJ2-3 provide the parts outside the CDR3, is DAMVIQNPRYQVTQFGKPVTLSCSQTLNHNVMYWYQQKSSQAPKLLFHYYDKDFNNEADTPDNFQSRRPNTSFCFLDIRSPGLGDTAMYLCATSSTGAPTDTQYFGPGTRLTVL.

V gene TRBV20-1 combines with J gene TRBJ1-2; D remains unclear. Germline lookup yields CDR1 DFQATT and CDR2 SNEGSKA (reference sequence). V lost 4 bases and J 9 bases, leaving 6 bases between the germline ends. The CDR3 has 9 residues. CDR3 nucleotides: TGCAGTGCTAACGGTCGCTACACCTTC. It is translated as CSANGRYTF.

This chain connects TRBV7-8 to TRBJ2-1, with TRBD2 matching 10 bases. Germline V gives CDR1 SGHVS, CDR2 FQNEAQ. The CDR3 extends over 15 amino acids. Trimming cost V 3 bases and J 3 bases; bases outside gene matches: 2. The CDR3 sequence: CASSFSGGYYNEQFF. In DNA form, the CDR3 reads TGTGCCAGCAGCTTTAGCGGGGGGTACTACAATGAGCAGTTCTTC.

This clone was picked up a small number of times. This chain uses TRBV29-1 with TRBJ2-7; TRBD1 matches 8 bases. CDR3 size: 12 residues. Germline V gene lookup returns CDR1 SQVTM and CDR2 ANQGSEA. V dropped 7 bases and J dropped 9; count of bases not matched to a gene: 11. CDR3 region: CSALLSGGGQYF. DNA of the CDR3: TGCAGCGCTCTACTGTCAGGGGGCGGGCAGTACTTC.

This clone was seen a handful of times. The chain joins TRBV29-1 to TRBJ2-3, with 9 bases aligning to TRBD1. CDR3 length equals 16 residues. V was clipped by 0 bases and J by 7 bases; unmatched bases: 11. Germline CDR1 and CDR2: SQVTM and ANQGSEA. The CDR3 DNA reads TGCAGCGTTGAAGATCCCGGGACAGGGAAGCTGTATACGCAGTATTTT. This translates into CSVEDPGTGKLYTQYF.

CDR3 DNA sequence: TGCAGCGTTTCGGGACAGGGTTACGAGCAGTACTTC. This gives the protein CSVSGQGYEQYF. The V and J genes are TRBV29-1 and TRBJ2-7; 9 bases map to TRBD1. The V segment lost 5 bases and the J segment 4 bases; nucleotides outside the gene matches: 3. The CDR3 runs to 12 residues. Germline CDR1 SQVTM, CDR2 ANQGSEA.

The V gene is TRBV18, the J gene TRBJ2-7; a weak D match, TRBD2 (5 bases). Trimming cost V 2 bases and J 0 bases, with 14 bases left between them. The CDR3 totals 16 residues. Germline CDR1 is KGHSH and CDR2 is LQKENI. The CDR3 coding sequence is TGTGCCAGCTCACCAACTTTGGCGGGTACCTCCTACGAGCAGTACTTC. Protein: CASSPTLAGTSYEQYF. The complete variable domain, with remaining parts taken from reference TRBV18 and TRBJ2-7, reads NAGVMQNPRHLVRRRGQEARLRCSPMKGHSHVYWYRQLPEEGLKFMVYLQKENIIDESGMPKERFSAEFPKEGPSILRIQQVVRGDSAAYFCASSPTLAGTSYEQYFGPGTRLTVT.

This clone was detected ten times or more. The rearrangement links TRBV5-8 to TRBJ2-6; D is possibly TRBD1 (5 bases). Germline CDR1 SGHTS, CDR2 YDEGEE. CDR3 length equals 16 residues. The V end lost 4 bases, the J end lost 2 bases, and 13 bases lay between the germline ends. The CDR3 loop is CASSRTGYAGANVLTF. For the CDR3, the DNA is TGTGCCAGCAGCCGTACAGGATACGCTGGGGCCAACGTCCTGACTTTC.

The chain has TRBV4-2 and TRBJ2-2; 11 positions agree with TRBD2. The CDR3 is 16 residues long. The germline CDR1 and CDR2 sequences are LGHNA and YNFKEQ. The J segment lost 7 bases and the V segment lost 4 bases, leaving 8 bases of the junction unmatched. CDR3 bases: TGTGCCAGCAGCCCCTTAGCGGGAGGGCTAGGCGGGGAGCTGTTTTTT. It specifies CASSPLAGGLGGELFF.

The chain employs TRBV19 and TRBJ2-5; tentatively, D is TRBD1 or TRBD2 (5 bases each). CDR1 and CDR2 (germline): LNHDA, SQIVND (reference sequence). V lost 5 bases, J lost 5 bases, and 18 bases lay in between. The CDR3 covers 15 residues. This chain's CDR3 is CASSVGQGVGETQYF. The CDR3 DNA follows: TGTGCCAGTAGTGTCGGGCAGGGAGTCGGGGAGACCCAGTACTTC.

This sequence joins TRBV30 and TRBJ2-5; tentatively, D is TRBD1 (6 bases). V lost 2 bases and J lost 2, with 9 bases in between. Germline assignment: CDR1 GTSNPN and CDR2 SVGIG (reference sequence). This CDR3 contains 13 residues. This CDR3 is CAWSRTDQETQYF. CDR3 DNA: TGTGCCTGGAGTCGGACAGATCAAGAGACCCAGTACTTC.

In DNA form, the CDR3 reads TGCAGCGTTTGGACGGACAGGGTTATTGAGACCCAGTACTTC. It encodes CSVWTDRVIETQYF. The chain uses TRBV29-1 and TRBJ2-5, with TRBD1 matching 8 bases. In germline, CDR1 is SQVTM, CDR2 ANQGSEA. The CDR3 consists of 14 residues. V was clipped by 5 bases and J by 5 bases; unmatched bases: 10.

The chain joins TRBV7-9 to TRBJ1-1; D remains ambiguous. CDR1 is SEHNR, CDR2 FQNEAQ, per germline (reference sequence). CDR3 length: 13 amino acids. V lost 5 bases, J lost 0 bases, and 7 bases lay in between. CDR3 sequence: CASSQQLNTEAFF. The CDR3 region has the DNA TGTGCCAGCAGCCAACAGCTGAACACTGAAGCTTTCTTT.

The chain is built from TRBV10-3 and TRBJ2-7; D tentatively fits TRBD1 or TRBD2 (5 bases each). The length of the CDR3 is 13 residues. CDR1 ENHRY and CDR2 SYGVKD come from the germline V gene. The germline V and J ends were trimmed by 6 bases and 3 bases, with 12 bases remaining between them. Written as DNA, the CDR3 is TGTGCCATCAGCGGGACGGAGCGCTACGAGCAGTACTTC. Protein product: CAISGTERYEQYF.

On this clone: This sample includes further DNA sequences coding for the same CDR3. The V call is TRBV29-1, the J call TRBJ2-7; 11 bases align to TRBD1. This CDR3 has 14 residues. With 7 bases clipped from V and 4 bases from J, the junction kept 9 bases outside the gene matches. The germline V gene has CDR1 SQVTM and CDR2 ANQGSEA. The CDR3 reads CSGTGTGGSYEQYF. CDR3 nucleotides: TGCAGCGGAACCGGGACAGGGGGTAGTTACGAGCAGTACTTC.

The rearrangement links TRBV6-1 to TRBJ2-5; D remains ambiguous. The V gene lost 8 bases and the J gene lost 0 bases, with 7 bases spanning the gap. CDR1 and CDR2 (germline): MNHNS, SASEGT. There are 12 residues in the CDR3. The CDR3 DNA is TGTGCCAGCTCAAAGGACCAAGAGACCCAGTACTTC. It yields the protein CASSKDQETQYF.

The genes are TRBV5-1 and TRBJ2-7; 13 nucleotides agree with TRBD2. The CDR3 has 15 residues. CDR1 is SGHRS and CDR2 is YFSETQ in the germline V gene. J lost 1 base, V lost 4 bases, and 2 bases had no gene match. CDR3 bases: TGCGCCAGCAGCCCGACTAGCGGGAGGTCCTACGAGCAGTACTTC. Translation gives CASSPTSGRSYEQYF. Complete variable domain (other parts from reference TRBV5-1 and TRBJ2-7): KAGVTQTPRYLIKTRGQQVTLSCSPISGHRSVSWYQQTPGQGLQFLFEYFSETQRNKGNFPGRFSGRQFSNSRSEMNVSTLELGDSALYLCASSPTSGRSYEQYFGPGTRLTVT.